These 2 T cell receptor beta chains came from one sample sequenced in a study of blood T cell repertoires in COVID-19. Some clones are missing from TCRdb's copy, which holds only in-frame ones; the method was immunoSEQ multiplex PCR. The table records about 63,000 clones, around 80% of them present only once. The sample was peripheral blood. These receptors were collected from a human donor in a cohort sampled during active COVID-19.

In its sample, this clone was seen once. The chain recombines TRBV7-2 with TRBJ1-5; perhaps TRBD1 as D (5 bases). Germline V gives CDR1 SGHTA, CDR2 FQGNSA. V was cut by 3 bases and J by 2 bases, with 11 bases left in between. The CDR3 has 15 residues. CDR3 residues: CASSLQGEGNQPQHF. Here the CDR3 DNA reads TGTGCCAGCAGCTTGCAGGGTGAAGGCAATCAGCCCCAGCATTTT. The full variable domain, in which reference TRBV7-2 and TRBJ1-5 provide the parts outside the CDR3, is GAGVSQSPSNKVTEKGKDVELRCDPISGHTALYWYRQSLGQGLEFLIYFQGNSAPDKSGLPSDRFSAERTGGSVSTLTIQRTQQEDSAVYLCASSLQGEGNQPQHFGDGTRLSIL.

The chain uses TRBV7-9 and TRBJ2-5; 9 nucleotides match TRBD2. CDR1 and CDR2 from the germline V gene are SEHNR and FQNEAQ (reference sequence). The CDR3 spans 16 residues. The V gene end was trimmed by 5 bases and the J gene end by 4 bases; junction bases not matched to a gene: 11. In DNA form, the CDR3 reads TGTGCCAGCAGCACTGGACTAGCGCCATCCCGAGAGACCCAGTACTTC. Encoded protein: CASSTGLAPSRETQYF.